Included here is one T cell receptor (beta chain) sequence, with context. This clone was detected only once. Its antigen has not been determined. There are no base qualities to consult, and no much larger clone falls within one base. This specimen belongs to a study of cytomegalovirus exposure and HLA in healthy donors listed by TCRdb under 2017. At the level of the whole study: In an earlier analysis of 450 to 750 of the donors, approximately 260 Gb of sequence data and roughly 100 million unique TCR beta sequences from about 190 million T cells were reported. Genome-wide SNP genotypes for about 60% of the 666 donors were used in a later genetic analysis, which treated that subset as a discovery cohort. To study patterns of TCR occurrence, a later analysis re-analyzed previously published TCR beta repertoires from 600 to 750 donors and added high-resolution HLA genotyping. Across roughly 420 genotyped donors of the cohort, an average of about 240,000 unique TCR beta nucleotide sequences per donor were sequenced, and around 19% of those sequences were non-productive. The number of donors typed differed by locus, with about 629-640 for A, B, C, DRB1 and DQB1, around 520 for DQA1, 600 to 610 for DPA1, and approximately 470 for DPB1. Donor age, sex, ethnicity and CMV serostatus were collected together with the repertoire data. To predict cytomegalovirus infection status, the study brought together high-throughput TCR immunosequencing, statistical association of individual TCRs with disease status, and machine learning. Every discovery cohort repertoire had been produced on one sequencing platform. Both class I and class II loci were covered by HLA typing, at four-digit resolution. Rather than drawing on any new phenotypic data, the later analysis identified candidate immune exposures from TCR beta sequences and the way those sequences occurred across donors. The study aimed to test whether cataloging public T cell receptors could reveal signatures of past pathogen exposure. Four to six DR-DQ haplotypes were handled as single units for association and clustering, since linkage in the cohort was strong. An early release covering around 630 HLA-typed donors comprised approximately 300 gigabases of sequencing data and around 85 million unique TCR sequences. Besides the first cohort of around 700 subjects, a separate validation cohort made up of roughly 120 different subjects was used. The study used immunosequencing to profile the T cell repertoires of 670 or so subjects and linked those repertoires to cytomegalovirus serostatus. To decide whether each TCR beta V gene segment behaved as functional or pseudogenic, an earlier analysis of over 500 of the donors relied on high-throughput TCR beta sequencing. Among the roughly 400 genotyped donors, around 79% belonged to the genetic ancestry cluster associated with self-reported Caucasian donors. Results the study describes overall, beyond this receptor: In a later analysis, several top co-occurrence clusters were reported to appear linked to parvovirus B19, influenza, CMV and Epstein-Barr virus. A further reported finding was that TCR beta sequences accurately predicted the HLA-A and HLA-B alleles for most subjects in the first cohort. The earlier analysis of about 600 of the donors excluded roughly 17 rarely observed V segments, including chromosome 9 orphons, because counts were too low. Some IMGT-functional V segments, including TRBV6-2 and TRBV6-3, could not be distinguished by the 87-base-pair reads and were therefore excluded. The classifier was reported to diagnose cytomegalovirus status with high specificity and sensitivity in both the original cohort and the validation cohort. Because HLA typing was unavailable for some donors at each locus, only the typed subset was used in association tests. Compared with the approximately 670-donor mean, donors in an Asian-associated ancestry cluster had fewer N-insertions in productive TCRs, according to a later genetic analysis. In an earlier analysis of some 640 of the donors, most TCR beta V segments were observed in productive rearrangements about 87% or about 30% of the time, broadly matching IMGT annotations. The presence/absence analyses assumed that sequencing depth was roughly uniform across donors, and that assumption may not be true. In vitro tests confirmed that a few of the cytomegalovirus-associated TCR beta chains recognize cytomegalovirus antigens. At a false discovery rate of 0.05, a later analysis linked some 17,000 TCR beta sequences to specific HLA alleles. This cohort had only TCR beta chains sequenced, and the lack of alpha or paired-chain data limited which features could be detected. A group of highly shared sequence variants was considered likely to be a technical artifact of the sequencing pipeline. Strong co-occurrence of HLA alleles, especially DR and DQ, made assigning TCR associations to individual alleles difficult. The only immune exposure information available for the cohort was CMV serostatus. Across donors, most TCR sequences were observed very rarely, whereas some public TCRs were present in many individuals. V-gene and J-gene trimming of TCR beta chains was associated with a missense DCLRE1C variant in a later genetic analysis, and the association was replicated in an independent cohort. In a later analysis, TCR association rates were found to vary across HLA loci, with the most associated TCRs seen for DRB1 alleles and the fewest for HLA-C alleles. Compared with equally common non-associated chains, HLA-associated TCR beta chains in a later analysis were more clonally expanded and had lower generation probabilities. It was suggested by the authors that the approach could potentially be generalized to other disease states and immunological phenotypes. A total of fewer than 200 TCR beta chains were listed by the study as associated with cytomegalovirus. Linkage disequilibrium might explain the correlated functional status among segregating V segments, but an unknown experimental factor could not be excluded. According to a later analysis, most CMV-associated TCR beta chains appeared to be HLA-restricted, and the HLA associations seemed to be driven largely by CMV exposure.

The CDR3 spans 12 residues, from the cysteine through the phenylalanine. The sequence is cut down to CDR3 DNA, 36 bases in frame from base 1. Based on the germline V gene (reference sequence), the CDR1 and CDR2 sequences are MNHNY and SVGAGI. A distance of 10 bases separates the germline ends of V and J, which lose 7 bases and 7 bases respectively. The cohort was made up of 500 to 850 healthy bone marrow donors. At the time of sampling, all cohort members were nominally healthy, though unrecorded immune exposures were likely present. The donor tested CMV seronegative, placing the donor among the roughly 400 seronegative members of the cohort. A peripheral blood sample was collected from each donor, and TCR beta sequencing was performed on peripheral blood mononuclear cells. The Qiagen DNeasy Blood Extraction Kit was used to extract genomic DNA from the blood cell samples. The library was generated by the immunoSEQ multiplex PCR assay. A mixture of 60 forward primers for TCR Vbeta segments and 13 reverse primers for TCR Jbeta segments was used in the multiplex PCR. A multiplex PCR assay on genomic DNA amplified the CDR3 region of rearranged TCR beta genes. Amplified TCR beta libraries were sequenced as 87-base-pair reads on the Illumina HiSeq System. Per the authors' processing: In a later analysis, some 80 million unique TCR beta chains were counted across the 650 to 700 repertoires, and roughly 11 million of these chains were shared by at least two donors. Raw reads were error-corrected and collapsed into unique sequences by a nearest-neighbor algorithm in which closely related sequences were merged to remove PCR and sequencing errors. Alignment of CDR3 sequences to IMGT reference sequences was used to assign V, D and J gene segments. Each retained sequence needed at least a six-nucleotide match to both a V gene segment and a J gene segment. Rearrangements were called productive when the CDR3 lacked stop codons and stayed in frame with V and J; all others were non-productive. Following IMGT convention, CDR3 was defined as the stretch from the second conserved V-encoded cysteine to the conserved J-encoded phenylalanine. The earlier analysis of about 530 of the donors excluded any sequence lacking an unambiguous match to a single V gene segment. An earlier analysis of a few hundred of the donors classified V segments as functional when productive rearrangements were above 56.7% and as segregating when the standard deviation between donors was above 5%. A statistical classification framework was built for diagnosing cytomegalovirus status from the catalog of TCR beta chain sequences. V and J gene assignment, in a later analysis, came from comparing TCR nucleotide sequences with IMGT/GENE-DB human TR gene sequences. Using the TCRdist pipeline, a later analysis assigned CDR3 sequences along with most-parsimonious VDJ recombination scenarios. In a later analysis, each TCR beta chain was defined by its CDR3 amino acid sequence together with its V-gene family, and reads lacking a unique V-gene family were excluded. To address suspected cross-contamination and a sequencing artifact, a later analysis removed a few hundred highly shared, low-generation-probability nucleotide sequences. In a later analysis, a clonal expansion index for each public chain was calculated from normalized within-repertoire ranks of inferred template counts. Generation probabilities in a later analysis came from a VDJ recombination model fitted to out-of-frame rearrangements, and those results were checked against IGoR. Hypergeometric tests were used in a later analysis to score TCR-TCR, TCR-HLA and TCR-CMV co-occurrence, with a repertoire-size bias correction applied to the TCR pairs. In a later analysis, false discovery rates were estimated by permuting HLA or CMV assignments 20 times. A later analysis grouped co-occurring TCRs with DBSCAN, adding TCRdist sequence similarity when clustering within HLA-allele-positive subsets. Co-occurrence clustering excluded repertoires with fewer than 30,000 or more than 120,000 public chains, plus five with anomalous nucleotide sharing. In its TCRdb copy, this immuneACCESS table keeps in-frame sequences only and misses some clones. Where compared with another copy, unresolved V genes explain less than half of these, and the others have no known cause. That table is the source of V, J and clone size, and D and trimming were worked out from the DNA. The sample includes about 130,000 clones, with 70% to 80% observed a single time. Under 3.5% of the sample lies in the top ten.

The specimen was PBMCs. This clonotype was sampled from a man aged 25 to 40 in good health and CMV-seronegative. The rearranged chain carries TRBV6-6 and TRBJ1-4; the D gene cannot be resolved reliably. The DNA is TGTGCCAGCATCCAGGAGGGTGAAAAACTGTTTTTT. Translated, this is CASIQEGEKLFF.